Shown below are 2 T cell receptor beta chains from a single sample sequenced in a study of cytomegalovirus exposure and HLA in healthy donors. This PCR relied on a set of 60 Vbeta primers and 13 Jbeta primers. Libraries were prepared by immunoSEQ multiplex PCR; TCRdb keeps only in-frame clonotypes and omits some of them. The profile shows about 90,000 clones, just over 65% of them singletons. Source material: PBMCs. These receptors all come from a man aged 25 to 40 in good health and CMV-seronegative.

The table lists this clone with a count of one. CDR3 bases: TGTGCCAGCAGTTTTGGGACAGGGTCGTACGAGCAGTACTTC. This translates into CASSFGTGSYEQYF. The gene calls are TRBV27 and TRBJ2-7; 9 positions agree with TRBD1. The CDR3 sequence is 14 residues long. The trim removed 3 bases at V and 4 bases at J, leaving 4 bases unmatched. CDR1 MNHEY and CDR2 SMNVEV come from the germline V gene (reference sequence).

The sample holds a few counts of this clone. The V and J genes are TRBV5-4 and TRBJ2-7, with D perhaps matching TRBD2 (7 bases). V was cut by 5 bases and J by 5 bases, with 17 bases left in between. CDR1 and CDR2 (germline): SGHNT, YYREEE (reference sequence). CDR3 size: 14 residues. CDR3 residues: CASSLGGAGNEQYF. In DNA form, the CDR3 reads TGTGCCAGCAGTTTAGGGGGGGCCGGGAACGAGCAGTACTTC.